This TCR beta chain was documented in a study of blood T cell repertoires in COVID-19. In its sample, this clone was seen once. Germline V lookup: CDR1 MNHNY, CDR2 SVGAGI (reference sequence). J gave up 4 bases and V 5 bases, and 8 bases lay outside the gene matches. The CDR3 runs to 15 residues. In the authors' methods: By means of reference gene primer amplification, nucleated cell counts were estimated. Sequenced by immunoSEQ multiplex PCR; TCRdb stores in-frame clones only, minus some. D and trimming were read from the DNA, whereas the V and J calls and clone size are those reported in that table. Of 370,000 or so clones in the sample, around 87% were seen once.

The chain recombines TRBV6-6 with TRBJ1-5; 7 nucleotides line up with TRBD1. The material sequenced was PBMCs or T cells enriched from blood (not recorded which). This sequence was found in a man younger than 40 who had recovered from COVID-19. CDR3 sequence reads: CASSVTGESNQPQHF. As DNA, the CDR3 is TGTGCCAGCAGTGTCACAGGGGAATCTAATCAGCCCCAGCATTTT.